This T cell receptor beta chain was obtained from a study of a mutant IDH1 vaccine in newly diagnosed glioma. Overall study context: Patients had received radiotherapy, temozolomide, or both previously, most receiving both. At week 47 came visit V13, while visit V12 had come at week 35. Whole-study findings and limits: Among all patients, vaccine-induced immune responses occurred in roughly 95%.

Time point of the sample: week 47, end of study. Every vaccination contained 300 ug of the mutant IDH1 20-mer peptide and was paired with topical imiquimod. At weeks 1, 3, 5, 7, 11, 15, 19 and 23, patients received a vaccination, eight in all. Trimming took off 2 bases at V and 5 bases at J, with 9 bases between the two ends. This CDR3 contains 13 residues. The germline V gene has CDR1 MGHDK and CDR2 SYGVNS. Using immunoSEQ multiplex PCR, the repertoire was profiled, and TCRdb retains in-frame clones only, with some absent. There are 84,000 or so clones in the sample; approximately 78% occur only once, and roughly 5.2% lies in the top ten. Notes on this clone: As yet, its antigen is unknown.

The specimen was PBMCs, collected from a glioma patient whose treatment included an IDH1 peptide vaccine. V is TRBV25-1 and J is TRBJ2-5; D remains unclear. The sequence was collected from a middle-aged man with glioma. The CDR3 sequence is CASSERPLETQYF. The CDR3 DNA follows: TGTGCCAGCAGTGAAAGACCCCTCGAGACCCAGTACTTC.